This T cell receptor (beta chain) came from a study of post-analysis software for immune sequencing data. Whole-study context: Several disease courses (relapsing-remitting, secondary progressive and progressive-relapsing) of multiple sclerosis were included. Study observations and caveats: The study found significantly lower normalized Chao1 diversity in multiple sclerosis patients than in controls. TRBV5-6, TRBV5-1 and TRBV20-1 belonged to a set of roughly five TRBV segments that were more frequent in patients than controls. Pronounced co-clustering by F measure was evident among identically batched samples.

TCR beta libraries were prepared from cDNA with unique molecular identifiers. T cells numbering 1 to 10 million yielded roughly 500,000 cDNA molecules. From the PCR reads, TCRdb called clonotypes with MiXCR, one entry per CDR3 protein. The sample contains hundreds of thousands of distinct CDR3 sequences, 44% of which appear only once. A note on this clonotype: Its antigen is not identified.

Trimming took 7 bases from V and 4 from J, leaving 16 bases between them. CDR3 length: 14 amino acids. The germline gives CDR1 MNHNS, CDR2 SASEGT. V is TRBV6-1 and J is TRBJ1-2; D perhaps matches TRBD1 (6 bases). The sequence derives from a girl under 18 with multiple sclerosis. The sequencing input was blood. CDR3 sequence reads: CASKKWGTTYGYTF. The CDR3 coding sequence is TGTGCCAGCAAAAAATGGGGGACAACCTATGGCTACACCTTC.